This TCR beta chain appears in the sequencing data of a study of shared clonotypes between healthy human individuals. Findings and caveats of the study: Owing to a small donor count, the genetic and exposure-history diversity represented was limited. Four donors had around 5% of their naive CD4 clonotypes in common.

How the authors handled the data: For the immunoSEQ data, sequences were junction-only without quality scores, so filtering differed. Clones were read by immunoSEQ multiplex PCR, and TCRdb kept only the in-frame ones, dropping some. V and J calls and clone size follow that table, whereas D and trimming were derived from the DNA. In the table there are approximately 1.5 million clones, 98% to 99% of which are singletons. CDR1 and CDR2 from the germline V gene are SGHNT and YYREEE (reference sequence). The CDR3 runs 14 residues. The V gene lost 5 bases and the J gene lost 6 bases, with 18 bases spanning the gap. Of note for this clone: Its antigen is currently unknown.

The healthy adult donors were HIV-negative and reported no recent acute infections or vaccinations. The receptor's source is a young man in good health. The chain uses TRBV5-4 and TRBJ2-7; D gene ambiguous. Sequenced input: naive CD4+ T cells sorted from blood. Regarding subset: CD45RA+ positively selected. The CDR3 sequence is CASRDQHTWSEQYF. Here the CDR3 DNA reads TGTGCCAGCAGGGACCAACACACCTGGTCCGAGCAGTACTTC.